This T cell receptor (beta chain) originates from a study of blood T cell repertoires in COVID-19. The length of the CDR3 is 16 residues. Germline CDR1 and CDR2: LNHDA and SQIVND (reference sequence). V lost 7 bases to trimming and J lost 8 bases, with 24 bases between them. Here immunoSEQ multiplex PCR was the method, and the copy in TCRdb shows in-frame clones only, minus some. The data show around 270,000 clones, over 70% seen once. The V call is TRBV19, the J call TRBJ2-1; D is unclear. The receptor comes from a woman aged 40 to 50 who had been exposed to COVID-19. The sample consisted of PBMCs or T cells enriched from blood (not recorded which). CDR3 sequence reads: CASTPLFRPRRDEQFF. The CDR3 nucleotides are TGTGCCAGTACCCCTTTATTCCGGCCCCGTCGGGATGAGCAGTTCTTC. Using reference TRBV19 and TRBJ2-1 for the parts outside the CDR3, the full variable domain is DGGITQSPKYLFRKEGQNVTLSCEQNLNHDAMYWYRQDPGQGLRLIYYSQIVNDFQKGDIAEGYSVSREKKESFPLTVTSAQKNPTAFYLCASTPLFRPRRDEQFFGPGTRLTVL.